The rows below give T cell receptor beta chains drawn from one sample of a study of blood T cell repertoires in COVID-19. Sequencing used immunoSEQ multiplex PCR; TCRdb keeps in-frame clones, though not all of them. The sample contains approximately 450,000 clones, roughly 91% of which appear only once. The sample was peripheral blood. These receptors all stem from a woman in her twenties or thirties with acute or convalescent COVID-19. The CDR3 runs from the conserved cysteine through the conserved F or W. D genes are given only for firm matches.

D: .
V: TRBV14
J: TRBJ1-4
CDR3: CASSQVRGLSEKLFF
DNA: TGTGCCAGCAGCCAAGTACGAGGTTTGAGTGAAAAACTGTTTTTT

D: TRBD1
V: TRBV6-4
J: TRBJ2-1
CDR3: CASSETGGYSYNEQFF
DNA: TGTGCCAGCAGTGAGACAGGGGGCTACTCCTACAATGAGCAGTTCTTC

D: TRBD1
V: TRBV28
J: TRBJ1-2
CDR3: CASRPSGQGLGYTF
DNA: TGTGCCAGCAGGCCCTCGGGACAGGGGTTAGGCTACACCTTC

D: .
V: TRBV6-4
J: TRBJ2-2
CDR3: CASSAEGTGELFF
DNA: TGTGCCAGCAGTGCGGAGGGGACCGGGGAGCTGTTTTTT

D: .
V: TRBV2
J: TRBJ1-6
CDR3: CASSELGGKSYNSPLHF
DNA: TGTGCCAGCAGTGAGCTCGGAGGGAAATCCTATAATTCACCCCTCCACTTT

D: .
V: TRBV30
J: TRBJ2-7
CDR3: CAWSARRRFLHEQYF
DNA: TGTGCCTGGAGTGCTCGACGGAGGTTCTTACACGAGCAGTACTTC

D: .
V: TRBV29-1
J: TRBJ1-1
CDR3: CSVDRGLNTEAFF
DNA: TGCAGCGTTGACAGGGGCCTGAACACTGAAGCTTTCTTT

D: .
V: TRBV5-6
J: TRBJ2-7
CDR3: CASSLGAGDPYEQYF
DNA: TGTGCCAGCAGCTTGGGCGCAGGGGACCCCTACGAGCAGTACTTC

D: .
V: TRBV7-2
J: TRBJ1-1
CDR3: CASSLIGRADTEAFF
DNA: TGTGCCAGCAGCTTAATCGGCAGGGCGGACACTGAAGCTTTCTTT

D: .
V: TRBV11-2
J: TRBJ1-1
CDR3: CASSLLRAIMNTEAFF
DNA: TGTGCCAGCAGCTTATTAAGAGCTATTATGAACACTGAAGCTTTCTTT

D: .
V: TRBV7-6
J: TRBJ1-3
CDR3: CASSFWGREYSGNTIYF
DNA: TGTGCCAGCAGCTTTTGGGGCAGAGAATACTCTGGAAACACCATATATTTT

D: .
V: TRBV29-1
J: TRBJ1-1
CDR3: CSVRSGLRSNTEAFF
DNA: TGCAGCGTCCGATCCGGGTTAAGGTCCAACACTGAAGCTTTCTTT

D: .
V: TRBV7-6
J: TRBJ1-2
CDR3: CASSLTASGYGYTF
DNA: TGTGCCAGCAGCTTGACAGCGTCGGGCTATGGCTACACCTTC